These 17 T cell receptor beta chains originate from one sample sequenced in a study of blood T cell repertoires in COVID-19. The table came from immunoSEQ multiplex PCR; TCRdb's copy has only in-frame clones and leaves some out. The table has 430,000 or so clones, roughly 90% seen once. Sequenced: peripheral blood. The receptors originated from a man younger than 30 with COVID-19, enrolled during active disease.

The sample holds one count of this clone. This chain uses TRBV7-9 with TRBJ1-1; D is possibly TRBD1 (6 bases). The germline V and J ends were trimmed by 5 bases and 10 bases, with 17 bases remaining between them. This CDR3 region has 13 residues. In germline, CDR1 is SEHNR, CDR2 FQNEAQ (reference sequence). CDR3 sequence: CASSVEGGSSAFF. In nucleotides, the CDR3 is TGTGCCAGCAGCGTCGAGGGGGGGTCGTCAGCTTTCTTT.

The J gene is TRBJ2-3, the V gene TRBV7-9, with 8 nucleotides matching TRBD2. CDR1 and CDR2 from the germline V gene are SEHNR and FQNEAQ (reference sequence). There are 15 residues in the CDR3. V was pared by 3 bases and J by 3 bases, with 5 bases of the junction left unmatched. The CDR3 bases are TGTGCCAGCAGCTTCGGGAGGGCGGGGACAGATACGCAGTATTTT. Translation: CASSFGRAGTDTQYF.

This chain uses TRBV7-8 with TRBJ2-1; a possible D gene is TRBD2 (5 bases). V lost 7 bases to trimming and J lost 3 bases, with 19 bases between them. The CDR3 consists of 16 residues. Germline lookup yields CDR1 SGHVS and CDR2 FQNEAQ. CDR3 sequence: CASTGMRDLGYNEQFF. The CDR3 coding sequence is TGTGCCAGCACAGGTATGAGGGATCTGGGCTACAATGAGCAGTTCTTC.

This chain links TRBV5-1 with TRBJ1-4; D is perhaps TRBD1 (6 bases). V gave up 0 bases and J gave up 2 bases, with 14 bases separating them. This CDR3 has 17 residues. Germline V gene sequence: CDR1 SGHRS, CDR2 YFSETQ. CDR3 residues: CASSLGQVPATNEKLFF. The DNA of the CDR3 is TGCGCCAGCAGCTTGGGACAGGTACCTGCTACTAATGAAAAACTGTTTTTT.

J is TRBJ1-2 and V is TRBV6-1, with D uncertain. This CDR3 contains 15 residues. In germline, CDR1 is MNHNS, CDR2 SASEGT. Trimming removed 3 bases from V and 3 bases from J, with 14 bases in between. CDR3 DNA: TGTGCCAGCAGTGACCCTACCCCCACGGACTATGGCTACACCTTC. Its translation: CASSDPTPTDYGYTF.

The genes are TRBV2 and TRBJ1-5, with D possibly being TRBD1 (6 bases). CDR3 length equals 13 residues. From germline, CDR1 is SNHLY and CDR2 FYNNEI. The V and J ends lost 6 bases and 4 bases respectively, with 10 bases between them. The CDR3 DNA sequence: TGTGCCAGCAGGAGGACAGTGAATCAGCCCCAGCATTTT. This encodes CASRRTVNQPQHF.

The V call is TRBV19, the J call TRBJ2-1; 8 bases agree with TRBD1. J gave up 8 bases and V 4 bases, and 4 bases lay outside the gene matches. The CDR3 is 13 residues long. Germline V gene sequence: CDR1 LNHDA, CDR2 SQIVND (reference sequence). This chain's CDR3 is CASSTQGAYEQFF. The CDR3 DNA is TGTGCCAGTAGTACGCAGGGGGCCTATGAGCAGTTCTTC.

The chain recombines TRBV7-6 with TRBJ2-3, with 9 bases lining up with TRBD1. This CDR3 is 14 amino acids long. Trimming took 7 bases from V and 6 from J; bases not matched to a gene: 8. Per the germline V gene, CDR1 is SGHVS and CDR2 is FNYEAQ. The CDR3 sequence is CASTKGQGSDTQYF. For the CDR3, the DNA is TGTGCCAGCACCAAGGGACAGGGAAGCGATACGCAGTATTTT.

The chain recombines TRBV2 with TRBJ1-4; D gene uncertain. The length of the CDR3 is 11 residues. From germline, CDR1 is SNHLY and CDR2 FYNNEI. The V gene lost 6 bases and the J gene lost 12 bases, with 11 bases spanning the gap. CDR3 amino acids: CASRLDGELFF. DNA for the CDR3: TGTGCCAGCAGGTTAGACGGGGAACTGTTTTTT.

This sequence joins TRBV5-5 and TRBJ2-7; tentatively, D is TRBD2 (5 bases). The CDR3 has 16 amino acids. V was cut by 0 bases and J by 1 base, with 14 bases left in between. From germline, CDR1 is SGHKS and CDR2 YYEKEE (reference sequence). CDR3 sequence: CASSLGAAAQSYEQYF. The DNA of the CDR3 is TGTGCCAGCAGCTTGGGGGCAGCGGCTCAGTCCTACGAGCAGTACTTC. The full variable domain, with the rest looked up from reference TRBV5-5 and TRBJ2-7, is DAGVTQSPTHLIKTRGQQVTLRCSPISGHKSVSWYQQVLGQGPQFIFQYYEKEERGRGNFPDRFSARQFPNYSSELNVNALLLGDSALYLCASSLGAAAQSYEQYFGPGTRLTVT.

This clone was counted once. V usage is TRBV7-9 and J usage is TRBJ1-3, with TRBD1 matching over 9 bases. CDR3 length: 14 amino acids. The V and J ends lost 4 bases and 4 bases, in that order; junction bases with no gene match: 2. Germline CDR1 reads SEHNR; CDR2 reads FQNEAQ (reference sequence). The CDR3: CASSSGTGGNTIYF. The CDR3 DNA reads as TGTGCCAGCAGCTCCGGGACAGGGGGAAACACCATATATTTT.

The J gene is TRBJ2-1, the V gene TRBV5-4; D unresolved. The CDR3 is 12 amino acids. Germline lookup yields CDR1 SGHNT and CDR2 YYREEE (reference sequence). Trimming took 1 base from V and 10 from J, leaving 9 bases between them. As DNA, the CDR3 is TGTGCCAGCAGCTTGCGGTTCGGGGAGCAGTTCTTC. It is translated as CASSLRFGEQFF.

Details on this clone: The identical CDR3 is also encoded by other nucleotide sequences in the sample. The chain joins TRBV7-8 to TRBJ2-1, with D uncertain. From germline, CDR1 is SGHVS and CDR2 FQNEAQ. Trimming removed 1 base at V and 5 bases at J, with 6 bases between. The CDR3 sequence is 13 residues long. The CDR3 DNA reads as TGTGCCAGCAGCTTAGGACTGAACAATGAGCAGTTCTTC. Its translation: CASSLGLNNEQFF.

This chain connects TRBV2 to TRBJ1-5; 7 positions agree with TRBD1. Germline CDR1 and CDR2: SNHLY and FYNNEI. After removal of 7 bases from V and 13 bases from J, the junction contained 13 bases not matched to a gene. The CDR3 extends over 13 amino acids. CDR3 bases: TGTGCCAGCAATGAGCGACAGGGTAAGGGGCAGCATTTT. Translating gives CASNERQGKGQHF.

V usage is TRBV30 and J usage is TRBJ2-7; TRBD2 aligns across 14 bases. J gave up 7 bases and V 4 bases, and 3 bases lay outside the gene matches. CDR3 length: 13 amino acids. Germline lookup yields CDR1 GTSNPN and CDR2 SVGIG (reference sequence). CDR3 nucleotides: TGTGCCTGGAAACGGACTAGCGGGAGGGAGCAGTACTTC. Translation: CAWKRTSGREQYF.

This rearrangement joins TRBV29-1 to TRBJ2-7; 8 nucleotides agree with TRBD1. This CDR3 is 14 amino acids long. Per germline, CDR1 SQVTM and CDR2 ANQGSEA. V shed 7 bases and J 6 bases; nucleotides not matched to a gene: 14. The CDR3 nucleotides read TGCAGCGCTAGGCCGGGACAGGCTTACTCCGAGCAGTACTTC. Translating gives CSARPGQAYSEQYF.

This chain connects TRBV13 to TRBJ2-7; possible D gene TRBD2, 5 bases. This CDR3 has 17 amino acids. Germline V gene lookup returns CDR1 PRHDT and CDR2 FYEKMQ (reference sequence). The V and J ends lost 2 bases and 5 bases respectively, with 22 bases between them. The CDR3 protein is CASSLMGTGLRQDEQYF. CDR3 DNA: TGTGCCAGCAGCTTAATGGGAACCGGACTTCGTCAAGACGAGCAGTACTTC.